One sample yielded the 13 T cell receptor beta chains listed below, sequenced in a study of vaccination effects on CD4 cells after COVID-19. Antigens of these TCRs are unknown. TCRdb's table, derived via immunoSEQ multiplex PCR, lists solely in-frame clones and lacks some. The sample includes around 44,000 clones, over 65% of them seen just once. Around day 10 of culture, CD4+ T cells were separated out. Confirmation by PCR established that the person had SARS-CoV-2 infection between March and December 2020. Vaccine administered to participants consisted of two doses of either BNT162b2 or mRNA-1273. Sequences were derived from CD4+ T cells from PBMCs cultured without peptide, sampled after COVID-19 vaccination. These receptors all stem from a human donor who had a prior SARS-CoV-2 infection.

With respect to this clone: An end of the junction differs from the germline gene, which may be a read error. The chain has TRBV27 and TRBJ1-6, with a tentative D call TRBD1 (5 bases). Germline V CDR1 and CDR2: MNHEY, SMNVEV (reference sequence). CDR3 size: 15 residues. The CDR3 loop reads CASGFLGADNSPLHF. In DNA form, the CDR3 reads TGTGCCAGCGGTTTTTTAGGGGCAGATAATTCACCCCTCCACTTT.

V and J are TRBV9 and TRBJ2-5; no firm D call. CDR3 size: 14 residues. Germline loops: CDR1 SGDLS, CDR2 YYNGEE. The V gene lost 2 bases and the J gene lost 0 bases, with 8 bases spanning the gap. The CDR3: CASSVSWYQETQYF. The CDR3 DNA is TGTGCCAGCAGCGTCAGTTGGTACCAAGAGACCCAGTACTTC. Full variable domain (rest looked up from reference TRBV9 and TRBJ2-5): DSGVTQTPKHLITATGQRVTLRCSPRSGDLSVYWYQQSLDQGLQFLIQYYNGEERAKGNILERFSAQQFPDLHSELNLSSLELGDSALYFCASSVSWYQETQYFGPGTRLLVL.

This chain links TRBV7-3 with TRBJ2-1; 12 bases map to TRBD2. The junction had 3 bases not matched to a gene; V was cut back by 5 bases and J by 1 base. This CDR3 has 16 residues. The germline V gene has CDR1 SGHTA and CDR2 FQGTGA. The DNA of the CDR3 is TGTGCCAGCAGCCTGCTAGCGGGGGGGTCCTACAATGAGCAGTTCTTC. It yields the protein CASSLLAGGSYNEQFF.

This chain joins TRBV5-1 and TRBJ2-7, with TRBD2 as a possible D gene (6 bases). V lost 3 bases and J 4 bases, leaving 14 bases between the germline ends. The CDR3 is 14 residues long. Germline loops: CDR1 SGHRS, CDR2 YFSETQ. CDR3 in amino acids: CASSSLPGRYEQYF. Written as DNA, the CDR3 is TGCGCCAGCAGCTCCCTTCCCGGGAGATACGAGCAGTACTTC.

This chain connects TRBV4-3 to TRBJ2-7, with 8 nucleotides matching TRBD2. This CDR3 contains 13 residues. CDR1 and CDR2 (germline): LGHNA, YSLEER. The ends lost 0 bases at V and 10 bases at J; junction bases unmatched: 5. CDR3 loop: CASSQELAEKQYF. The DNA for the CDR3 is TGCGCCAGCAGCCAAGAACTAGCGGAAAAACAGTACTTC.

This chain connects TRBV5-4 to TRBJ2-7, with 8 positions matching TRBD1. CDR1 SGHNT and CDR2 YYREEE come from the germline V gene (reference sequence). Trimming cost V 0 bases and J 6 bases; bases outside gene matches: 5. This CDR3 contains 14 residues. DNA for the CDR3: TGTGCCAGCAGCTTGGCTCAGGGGGCGGGCGAGCAGTACTTC. Its protein is CASSLAQGAGEQYF.

This rearrangement joins TRBV6-4 to TRBJ2-2; maybe TRBD2 (6 bases). CDR1 is MRHNA, CDR2 SNTAGT, per germline. CDR3 length: 14 amino acids. Trimming removed 5 bases at V and 6 bases at J, with 13 bases between. The DNA for the CDR3 is TGTGCCAGCAGTCCCGGGACTTTTGCCGGGGAGCTGTTTTTT. Its protein product is CASSPGTFAGELFF.

This chain connects TRBV18 to TRBJ2-7; D unclear. Trimming cost V 5 bases and J 4 bases, with 18 bases left between them. Germline-derived CDR1 and CDR2 are KGHSH and LQKENI. This CDR3 spans 15 amino acids. CDR3 amino acids: CASSSAGGPRYEQYF. The CDR3 nucleotides are TGTGCCAGCTCATCAGCTGGCGGCCCCAGGTACGAGCAGTACTTC.

This clone was picked up one time. The chain links TRBV3-1 (or the pseudogene TRBV3-2) to TRBJ2-1, with D hard to call. Trimming removed 8 bases at V and 9 bases at J, with 20 bases between. The CDR3 extends over 14 amino acids. CDR1 and CDR2 from the germline V gene are LGHDT and YNNKEL (reference sequence). The CDR3 nucleotides read TGTGCCAGCGGTAGTGCCACCGGCTTTGGTGAGCAGTTCTTC. The encoded protein is CASGSATGFGEQFF.

V and J are TRBV30 and TRBJ1-2; the D gene is possibly TRBD1 (6 bases). This CDR3 region has 15 residues. Germline CDR1 and CDR2: GTSNPN and SVGIG (reference sequence). V lost 1 base, J lost 5 bases, and 17 bases lay in between. CDR3 protein: CAWSDYKGGGYGYTF. CDR3 DNA: TGTGCCTGGAGTGATTATAAGGGGGGAGGATATGGCTACACCTTC. Full variable domain (remainder filled in from reference TRBV30 and TRBJ1-2): SQTIHQWPATLVQPVGSPLSLECTVEGTSNPNLYWYRQAAGRGLQLLFYSVGIGQISSEVPQNLSASRPQDRQFILSSKKLLLSDSGFYLCAWSDYKGGGYGYTFGSGTRLTVV.

This chain links TRBV6-5 with TRBJ2-1; 10 bases line up with TRBD2. The CDR3 runs to 14 residues. CDR1 MNHEY and CDR2 SVGAGI come from the germline V gene. The J segment lost 8 bases and the V segment lost 7 bases, leaving 8 bases of the junction unmatched. The CDR3 DNA reads as TGTGCCAGCACTGGTCTAGCGGGAGACCATGAGCAGTTCTTC. Its protein product is CASTGLAGDHEQFF.

The chain employs TRBV13 and TRBJ2-3, with 9 bases aligning to TRBD2. V gave up 4 bases and J gave up 4 bases; unmatched junction bases: 15. Germline CDR1 PRHDT, CDR2 FYEKMQ (reference sequence). The CDR3 sequence is 18 residues long. The CDR3 loop is CASSSSPRLAVAADTQYF. The CDR3 coding sequence is TGTGCCAGCAGCTCTTCCCCACGACTAGCGGTGGCCGCAGATACGCAGTATTTT.

The CDR3: CASSGLATTDTQYF. The CDR3 DNA follows: TGTGCCAGCAGCGGACTAGCGACCACAGATACGCAGTATTTT. The chain uses TRBV2 and TRBJ2-3, with TRBD2 matching 9 bases. The CDR3 has 14 residues. The germline CDR1 and CDR2 sequences are SNHLY and FYNNEI. After removal of 6 bases from V and 2 bases from J, the junction contained 3 bases not matched to a gene.